The rows below give T cell receptor beta chains drawn from one sample of a study of spatial heterogeneity in lung cancer. TCRdb re-called the 5' RACE reads through MiXCR, storing one row per CDR3 protein. This sample has about 120,000 distinct CDR3 sequences, with over 9% found just once. Sample: PBMCs, taken at follow-up. These receptors came from a male donor with early-stage non-small cell lung cancer. Each CDR3 is given with its conserved first and last residue. A D gene is named only where the DNA matches it firmly. Some rows have no size entry. The others give once, few or many, or a class for an expanded clone.

d_call,v_call,clone_size,j_call,cdr3_aa,cdr3_nt
.,TRBV7-2,few,TRBJ2-5,CASSLGVETQYF,TGTGCCAGCAGCTTAGGGGTAGAGACCCAGTACTTC
.,TRBV4-3,few,TRBJ1-6,CASSQDPANNSPLHF,TGCGCCAGCAGCCAAGATCCGGCCAACAACTCACCCCTCCACTTT
TRBD2,TRBV10-3,many,TRBJ2-3,CAISERKGGDTQYF,TGTGCCATCAGTGAGAGAAAGGGAGGGGATACGCAGTATTTT
.,TRBV12-3/TRBV12-4,.,TRBJ1-3,CASSKIGNTIYF,TGTGCCAGCAGTAAAATTGGAAACACCATATATTTT
.,TRBV5-1,.,TRBJ2-4,CASSSVGGGNIQYF,TGCGCCAGCAGCTCCGTCGGGGGCGGAAACATTCAGTACTTC
TRBD2,TRBV9,few,TRBJ2-7,CASSVASGGYEQYF,TGTGCCAGCAGCGTGGCTAGCGGGGGCTACGAGCAGTACTTC
.,TRBV29-1,many,TRBJ1-2,CSVEDPPGGGYTF,TGCAGCGTTGAAGATCCCCCAGGTGGAGGCTACACCTTC
.,TRBV14,.,TRBJ1-4,CASSQAPSLRREKLFF,TGTGCCAGCAGCCAAGCCCCATCTTTAAGACGGGAAAAACTGTTTTTT
.,TRBV6-1,many,TRBJ1-1,CASSEFQVMNTEAFF,TGTGCCAGCAGTGAATTTCAGGTCATGAACACTGAAGCTTTCTTT
.,TRBV27,few,TRBJ2-7,CASSPTPPSEQYF,TGTGCCAGCAGTCCAACGCCGCCATCCGAGCAGTACTTC
.,TRBV9,.,TRBJ1-2,CASSVDIRAANYGYTF,TGTGCCAGCAGCGTAGATATAAGGGCCGCCAACTATGGCTACACCTTC
.,TRBV19,few,TRBJ2-7,CASSAGTWSEQYF,TGTGCCAGTAGTGCCGGAACCTGGAGCGAGCAGTACTTC
TRBD1,TRBV7-8,.,TRBJ1-2,CASSSPRDRPSTNYGYTF,TGTGCCAGCAGCTCCCCCCGGGACAGGCCATCGACCAACTATGGCTACACCTTC
TRBD1,TRBV7-2,.,TRBJ2-7,CASSLGDRVLGEQYF,TGTGCCAGCAGCTTAGGTGACAGGGTTTTGGGAGAGCAGTACTTC
.,TRBV6-5,few,TRBJ2-4,CASSYSDRRQDIQYF,TGTGCCAGCAGTTACTCCGACAGGAGACAGGACATTCAGTACTTC
TRBD1,TRBV6-6,many,TRBJ1-1,CASSEADRAGTEAFF,TGTGCCAGCAGTGAGGCCGACAGGGCAGGCACTGAAGCTTTCTTT